This note documents a single T cell receptor beta chain sequence. This sample is drawn from a study of cytomegalovirus exposure and HLA in healthy donors. Turning to the study itself: HLA-typed donors were the source of 83 million or so unique TCRs, which an early data release held.

The primer mix had 60 Vbeta and 13 Jbeta primers. Method: immunoSEQ multiplex PCR; TCRdb's copy keeps in-frame clones and lacks some. The sample includes 100,000 to 150,000 clones. The clonotype was recovered from a man aged 25 to 45 in good health and CMV-seronegative. Sequenced input: PBMCs.

The CDR3 here is CASSPGSLNTEAFF. CDR3 in DNA: TGCGCCAGCAGCCCCGGGTCGTTGAACACTGAAGCTTTCTTT. The chain joins TRBV5-1 to TRBJ1-1; no clear D. The CDR3 loop spans 14 amino acids. The germline gives CDR1 SGHRS, CDR2 YFSETQ. Trimming removed 4 bases from V and 0 bases from J, with 10 bases in between. Combining the CDR3 with reference TRBV5-1 and TRBJ1-1 gives the whole variable domain KAGVTQTPRYLIKTRGQQVTLSCSPISGHRSVSWYQQTPGQGLQFLFEYFSETQRNKGNFPGRFSGRQFSNSRSEMNVSTLELGDSALYLCASSPGSLNTEAFFGQGTRLTVV.